The entry below gives a single TCR beta chain sequence along with its context. Its matching antigen is unknown. One junction end does not reproduce the germline sequence, and a read error may be involved. RNA transcripts were the template for amplifying TCR beta CDR3 regions. A first-round RT-PCR of the TCR CDR3 used the HTBI primer set. TCRdb ran MiXCR on the multiplex PCR reads and lists one entry per CDR3 protein. The table lists approximately 600,000 distinct CDR3 sequences, more than 20% of them singletons. The data belong to a study of T cells in Graves' hyperthyroidism and ophthalmopathy. General observations from the study: Ophthalmopathy was predicted by the model a median of roughly 6.7 months ahead of onset. In blood, most of the thyroid clonotypes expanded above 0.001 were also present.

Enrolled ophthalmopathy patients presented with a Clinical Activity Score of at least 3, a NOSPECS grade of at least 4, and disease duration under 3 months. The specimen sequenced was blood. This clonotype originated in a man younger than 45 with Graves' ophthalmopathy.

The CDR3 here is CASSWVAALGTGSPGEQHF. The DNA of the CDR3 is TGTGCCAGCAGTTGGGTCGCGGCCCTCGGGACAGGGAGTCCGGGTGAGCAGCACTTC. This chain joins TRBV28 and TRBJ2-7, with 9 bases fitting TRBD1. CDR3 length equals 19 residues. Germline CDR1 MDHEN, CDR2 SYDVKM.